This T cell receptor (beta chain) stems from a study of cytomegalovirus exposure and HLA in healthy donors. Trimming at V came to 0 bases and at J to 2 bases, leaving 16 bases not matched to a gene. Germline CDR1 is LGHNA and CDR2 is YSLEER. The CDR3 consists of 19 residues. The study's findings and limits: The number of N-insertions in an Asian-associated ancestry cluster was reportedly below the roughly 620-donor mean in a later analysis.

Remarks on this clone: The target antigen is unknown.

The study ran its PCR with 60 Vbeta and 13 Jbeta primers. Data came from immunoSEQ multiplex PCR; TCRdb stores just in-frame clones and leaves some out. The profile shows some 190,000 clones, 70% to 85% of them singletons. The J gene is TRBJ2-7, the V gene TRBV4-3; the match to TRBD2 covers 7 bases. The clonotype originates from a young man in good health and CMV-seronegative. The sequencing input was PBMCs. In DNA, the CDR3 is TGCGCCAGCAGCCAAGATTGGGGGGGGAATAGCGGGTTCGCCTACGAGCAGTACTTC. Encoded protein: CASSQDWGGNSGFAYEQYF.